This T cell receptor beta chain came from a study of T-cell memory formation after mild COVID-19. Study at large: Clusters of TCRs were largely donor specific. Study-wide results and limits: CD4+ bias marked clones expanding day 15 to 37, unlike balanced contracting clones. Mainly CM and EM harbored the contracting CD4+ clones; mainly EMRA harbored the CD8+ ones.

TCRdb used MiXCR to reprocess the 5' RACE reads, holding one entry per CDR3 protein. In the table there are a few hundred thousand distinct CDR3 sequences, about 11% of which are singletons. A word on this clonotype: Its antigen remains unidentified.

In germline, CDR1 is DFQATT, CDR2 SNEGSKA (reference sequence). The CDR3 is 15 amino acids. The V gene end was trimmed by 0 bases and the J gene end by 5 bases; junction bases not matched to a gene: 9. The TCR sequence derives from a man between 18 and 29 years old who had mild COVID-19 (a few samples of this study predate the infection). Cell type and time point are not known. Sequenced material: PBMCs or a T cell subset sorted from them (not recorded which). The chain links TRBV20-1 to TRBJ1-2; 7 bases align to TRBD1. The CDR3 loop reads CSARDWEGADYGYTF. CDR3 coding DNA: TGCAGTGCTAGAGATTGGGAGGGGGCGGATTATGGCTACACCTTC.